The rows below give T cell receptor beta chains drawn from one sample of a study of T cells after yellow fever vaccination. MiXCR, applied by TCRdb to the 5' RACE reads, yields one record per CDR3 protein. The data show hundreds of thousands of distinct CDR3 sequences, around an eighth seen once. The sequences come from PBMCs, collected on the day of the yellow fever booster vaccination. The receptors stem from a man younger than 45 who received the YFV17D yellow fever vaccine. The CDR3 runs from the conserved cysteine through the conserved F or W. D genes are given only for firm matches. Clone sizes are given selectively: once, few, many, or a class where the clone is expanded.

.	18	.	TRBV7-3	TRBJ1-6	CASSFELTVTSYNSPLHF	TGTGCCAGCAGTTTTGAATTGACAGTCACCTCCTATAATTCACCCCTCCACTTT
.	13	.	TRBV20-1	TRBJ2-4	CSTRGLAKNIQYF	TGCAGTACTAGGGGGTTAGCCAAAAACATTCAGTACTTC
.	11	few	TRBV25-1	TRBJ2-1	CASSLAIEQFF	TGTGCCAGCAGTTTGGCTATTGAGCAGTTCTTC
TRBD2	16	few	TRBV4-2	TRBJ2-7	CASSQDPKTSGYEQYF	TGTGCCAGCAGCCAAGATCCGAAGACTAGCGGCTACGAGCAGTACTTC
.	14	.	TRBV29-1	TRBJ1-3	CSAETGASGNTIYF	TGCAGCGCAGAAACAGGAGCCTCTGGAAACACCATATATTTT
.	14	few	TRBV27	TRBJ2-7	CASSPKFSNYEQYF	TGTGCCAGCAGTCCCAAATTTTCCAACTACGAGCAGTACTTC
.	17	few	TRBV6-1	TRBJ1-3	CASRPPQGFFSGNTIYF	TGTGCCAGCAGACCCCCCCAGGGGTTCTTCTCTGGAAACACCATATATTTT
TRBD1	13	many	TRBV2	TRBJ1-5	CAGGQGDYQPQHF	TGTGCCGGTGGACAGGGGGACTATCAGCCCCAGCATTTT
TRBD1	15	few	TRBV7-2	TRBJ2-2	CASRPGQGAIGELFF	TGTGCCAGCAGACCGGGACAGGGGGCTATCGGGGAGCTGTTTTTT
.	12	few	TRBV7-8	TRBJ2-1	CASSFEVGEQFF	TGTGCCAGCAGCTTCGAGGTGGGAGAGCAGTTCTTC
.	13	.	TRBV7-2	TRBJ1-2	CASSPTPGNGYTF	TGTGCCAGCAGCCCAACCCCAGGGAATGGCTACACCTTC
.	16	.	TRBV21-1	TRBJ2-7	CASSKASGREGHEQYF	TGTGCCAGCAGCAAGGCCTCCGGGCGGGAGGGCCACGAGCAGTACTTC
.	15	.	TRBV6-1	TRBJ1-1	CASSEWAGMNTEAFF	TGTGCCAGCAGTGAATGGGCGGGTATGAACACTGAAGCTTTCTTT
TRBD2	18	.	TRBV5-1	TRBJ2-1	CASTSRQVVSGSYNEQFF	TGCGCCAGCACCTCACGACAGGTCGTCAGCGGGAGTTACAATGAGCAGTTCTTC
TRBD1	15	.	TRBV28	TRBJ2-5	CASSPSGGSRETQYF	TGTGCCAGCAGTCCGTCAGGGGGCTCGCGAGAGACCCAGTACTTC
TRBD2	14	few	TRBV27	TRBJ2-3	CASSFQAGGDTQYF	TGTGCCAGCAGTTTCCAAGCGGGAGGAGATACGCAGTATTTT
TRBD2	17	.	TRBV4-3	TRBJ2-2	CASSPVAGGPKGGELFF	TGCGCCAGCTCCCCCGTAGCGGGAGGGCCTAAGGGCGGGGAGCTGTTTTTT
.	15	few	TRBV11-2	TRBJ2-4	CASSFSPMAKNIQYF	TGTGCCAGCAGCTTTAGCCCGATGGCCAAAAACATTCAGTACTTC
.	13	.	TRBV12-3/TRBV12-4	TRBJ1-2	CASRIFTGPSYTF	TGTGCCAGCAGGATTTTCACGGGTCCAAGCTACACCTTC
.	14	few	TRBV7-9	TRBJ1-1	CASSFNRASTEAFF	TGTGCCAGCAGCTTCAACAGGGCGAGCACTGAAGCTTTCTTT
.	13	few	TRBV6-2/TRBV6-3	TRBJ1-5	CASRPGRVQPQHF	TGTGCCAGCAGGCCCGGCAGGGTCCAGCCCCAGCATTTT
.	12	.	TRBV20-1	TRBJ2-7	CSASRAGPEQYF	TGCAGTGCTAGCAGGGCCGGCCCCGAGCAGTACTTC
.	12	.	TRBV12-3/TRBV12-4	TRBJ2-7	CASAPSRYEQYF	TGTGCCAGCGCCCCCAGTCGGTACGAGCAGTACTTC
.	13	.	TRBV7-8	TRBJ2-5	CASSLDPRSTQYF	TGTGCCAGCAGCTTAGATCCCAGAAGCACCCAGTACTTC
.	13	.	TRBV18	TRBJ1-2	CASSPDGTYGYTF	TGTGCCAGCTCACCGGACGGAACCTATGGCTACACCTTC
.	15	few	TRBV12-3/TRBV12-4	TRBJ2-4	CASSFRGPSKNIQYF	TGTGCCAGCAGTTTTCGGGGACCCTCCAAAAACATTCAGTACTTC
.	14	few	TRBV20-1	TRBJ1-2	CSASPARESGGYTF	TGCAGTGCTAGCCCGGCGAGGGAATCCGGTGGCTACACCTTC
.	19	few	TRBV11-1	TRBJ2-7	CASSLHRGGPSPKPYEQYF	TGTGCCAGCAGCTTACACAGGGGAGGACCTTCGCCCAAACCCTACGAGCAGTACTTC
TRBD1	13	.	TRBV7-2	TRBJ1-2	CASSYRDREGYTF	TGTGCCAGCAGCTACCGGGACAGGGAGGGCTACACCTTC
.	13	few	TRBV20-1	TRBJ2-7	CSARRRAGYEQYF	TGCAGTGCTAGACGCAGGGCAGGTTACGAGCAGTACTTC
TRBD2	14	.	TRBV11-2	TRBJ2-1	CASSSLGGSREQFF	TGTGCCAGCAGCTCCTTGGGGGGGAGTCGTGAGCAGTTCTTC
.	15	few	TRBV5-6	TRBJ1-1	CASSFPGLQNTEAFF	TGTGCCAGCAGCTTCCCGGGACTCCAGAACACTGAAGCTTTCTTT
TRBD2	18	many	TRBV20-1	TRBJ2-5	CSARRVTSGSLGQETQYF	TGCAGTGCTAGACGAGTAACTAGCGGGAGCTTGGGTCAAGAGACCCAGTACTTC
.	15	few	TRBV12-3/TRBV12-4	TRBJ1-4	CASSFGGTTNEKLFF	TGTGCCAGCAGTTTCGGGGGCACCACTAATGAAAAACTGTTTTTT
.	21	many	TRBV15	TRBJ2-7	CATSRDPTSGHREPYDPKQYF	TGTGCCACCAGCAGAGATCCCACTTCGGGCCATCGAGAACCGTACGATCCCAAGCAGTACTTC
TRBD2	16	many	TRBV20-1	TRBJ2-1	CSAPQATSGNYNEQFF	TGCAGTGCCCCCCAAGCTACTAGCGGGAACTACAATGAGCAGTTCTTC
TRBD2	15	few	TRBV20-1	TRBJ2-2	CSARDTAGGLGELFF	TGCAGTGCTAGAGATACGGCGGGAGGTCTCGGGGAGCTGTTTTTT
TRBD2	15	many	TRBV18	TRBJ2-2	CASSTTGLTAGELFF	TGTGCCAGCTCAACCACGGGACTAACGGCCGGGGAGCTGTTTTTT
.	16	few	TRBV20-1	TRBJ2-1	CSAANRLSRRLDEQFF	TGCAGTGCTGCGAACCGTTTGTCCCGACGTTTAGATGAGCAGTTCTTC
.	16	.	TRBV29-1	TRBJ2-5	CSVEEWAGWLQETQYF	TGCAGCGTTGAAGAATGGGCGGGGTGGCTCCAAGAGACCCAGTACTTC
.	15	many	TRBV7-2	TRBJ1-5	CASSLVGGPNQPQHF	TGTGCCAGCAGCTTAGTGGGCGGACCCAATCAGCCCCAGCATTTT
TRBD1	15	few	TRBV5-1	TRBJ2-5	CASSYRGTGVETQYF	TGCGCCAGCAGCTACCGCGGGACAGGGGTAGAGACCCAGTACTTC
TRBD1	14	.	TRBV7-6	TRBJ2-3	CASSWRQGRDTQYF	TGTGCCAGCAGTTGGAGACAGGGTCGGGATACGCAGTATTTT
.	11	.	TRBV29-1	TRBJ1-2	CSVQGLGGYTF	TGCAGCGTGCAGGGGTTAGGAGGCTACACCTTC
.	16	many	TRBV9	TRBJ2-2	CASRNHGTRNTGELFF	TGTGCCAGCAGGAACCACGGGACTCGCAACACCGGGGAGCTGTTTTTT
.	11	many	TRBV10-2	TRBJ2-1	CASSVGGEQFF	TGCGCCAGCAGTGTCGGGGGCGAGCAGTTCTTC
.	13	.	TRBV20-1	TRBJ2-3	CSARDSVTDTQYF	TGCAGTGCTAGAGATTCGGTGACAGATACGCAGTATTTT
TRBD1	16	.	TRBV6-1	TRBJ1-2	CASGTGRQGPQGGYTF	TGTGCCAGCGGGACGGGGAGACAGGGCCCTCAAGGTGGCTACACCTTC
TRBD1	14	.	TRBV5-1	TRBJ2-7	CASSRGTETYEQYF	TGCGCCAGCAGCAGAGGGACAGAAACCTACGAGCAGTACTTC